Following are 27 T cell receptor beta chains from one sample sequenced in a study of control samples from healthy donors and cancer patients. Repertoires were generated with immunoSEQ multiplex PCR, while TCRdb's copy carries only in-frame clones and drops some. The sample contains around 120,000 clones, roughly nine tenths of which appear only once. Sequencing was done on a sample of blood. The receptors here all came from a woman aged 18-29 years in good health.

V is TRBV9 and J is TRBJ2-5; 10 bases are shared with TRBD2. The junction had 8 bases not matched to a gene; V was cut back by 5 bases and J by 4 bases. The CDR3 consists of 15 residues. Germline CDR1 is SGDLS and CDR2 is YYNGEE. The CDR3 DNA is TGTGCCAGCAGTGGAGCGGGGGGGCCGCGAGAGACCCAGTACTTC. The encoded protein is CASSGAGGPRETQYF.

The chain carries TRBV21-1 and TRBJ2-1. TRBV21-1 is a documented pseudogene. This CDR3 has 12 amino acids. The CDR3 bases are TGTGCCAGCAGCAAGGGGGACAATGAGCAGTTCTTC. This translates into CASSKGDNEQFF.

The chain has TRBV2 and TRBJ2-5; 8 bases are shared with TRBD1. Per germline, CDR1 SNHLY and CDR2 FYNNEI. The length of the CDR3 is 13 residues. Unmatched junction bases numbered 8, after V lost 10 bases and J lost 4 bases. The CDR3 here is CANGQGMGETQYF. The CDR3 DNA follows: TGTGCCAACGGACAGGGAATGGGAGAGACCCAGTACTTC.

The chain has TRBV12-5 and TRBJ2-3; 8 nucleotides match TRBD2. CDR3 length: 15 residues. V lost 3 bases, J lost 5 bases, and 7 bases stayed unmatched. Germline CDR1 is LGHNT and CDR2 is FRNRAP. The CDR3 here is CASGFRGGQGDTQYF. In DNA, the CDR3 is TGTGCTAGTGGTTTCCGGGGGGGCCAGGGAGATACGCAGTATTTT. The variable domain in full, with the rest retrieved from reference TRBV12-5 and TRBJ2-3, is DARVTQTPRHKVTEMGQEVTMRCQPILGHNTVFWYRQTMMQGLELLAYFRNRAPLDDSGMPKDRFSAEMPDATLATLKIQPSEPRDSAVYFCASGFRGGQGDTQYFGPGTRLTVL.

The chain uses TRBV30 and TRBJ2-2; 11 bases line up with TRBD2. The germline gives CDR1 GTSNPN, CDR2 SVGIG (reference sequence). The CDR3 is made up of 16 amino acids. V lost 3 bases and J lost 4; bases outside the gene matches: 7. The CDR3 loop reads CAWSQLAGGPTGELFF. CDR3 bases: TGTGCCTGGAGCCAATTAGCGGGAGGGCCCACCGGGGAGCTGTTTTTT.

The chain couples TRBV28 to TRBJ1-2, with D possibly matching TRBD1 (5 bases). CDR1 MDHEN and CDR2 SYDVKM come from the germline V gene. V was trimmed by 7 bases and J by 4 bases, leaving 10 bases between them. CDR3 length equals 12 residues. The DNA of the CDR3 is TGTGCCAGCACGGGGGGACCCTATGGCTACACCTTC. Translated: CASTGGPYGYTF.

The chain couples TRBV7-2 to TRBJ2-2; 7 bases align to TRBD1. V lost 6 bases, J lost 1 base, and 5 bases stayed unmatched. The CDR3 has 15 residues. CDR1 is SGHTA and CDR2 is FQGNSA in the germline V gene. The DNA for the CDR3 is TGTGCCAGCAGTCTCCGGACAGGGAACACCGGGGAGCTGTTTTTT. It is translated as CASSLRTGNTGELFF.

This chain uses TRBV7-2 with TRBJ2-3; 7 bases are shared with TRBD2. There are 12 residues in the CDR3. V was pared by 5 bases and J by 8 bases, with 4 bases of the junction left unmatched. The germline CDR1 and CDR2 sequences are SGHTA and FQGNSA. Here the CDR3 DNA reads TGTGCCAGCAGCCCCAGGGAGGGTACGCAGTATTTT. This gives the protein CASSPREGTQYF.

The rearrangement joins TRBV24-1 to TRBJ2-3; D is unclear. Trimming shortened V by 4 bases and J by 2 bases, and 6 bases separated the two germline ends. This CDR3 comprises 13 residues. Per germline, CDR1 KGHDR and CDR2 SFDVKD. CDR3 bases: TGTGCCACCAGTGAGGGTCACACAGATACGCAGTATTTT. It translates to CATSEGHTDTQYF.

The J gene is TRBJ2-7, the V gene TRBV7-9, with 15 bases aligning to TRBD2. Germline CDR1 is SEHNR and CDR2 is FQNEAQ (reference sequence). V was pared by 3 bases and J by 3 bases, with 12 bases of the junction left unmatched. The CDR3 has 19 residues. CDR3 DNA sequence: TGTGCCAGCAGCTTCTTCCCCCGGACTAGCGGGGGGGCGCACTACGAGCAGTACTTC. Encoded protein: CASSFFPRTSGGAHYEQYF.

The genes are TRBV12-5 and TRBJ2-1; 7 bases match TRBD2. V was clipped by 6 bases and J by 3 bases; unmatched bases: 8. The CDR3 extends over 15 amino acids. The germline gives CDR1 LGHNT, CDR2 FRNRAP. The CDR3 region has the DNA TGTGCTAGTGGACTCGAGCGGGGAGTCTACAATGAGCAGTTCTTC. It codes for CASGLERGVYNEQFF.

The chain couples TRBV19 to TRBJ1-5; maybe TRBD1 (5 bases). V lost 7 bases, J lost 6 bases, and 16 bases lay in between. The CDR3 loop spans 14 amino acids. Germline V gene lookup returns CDR1 LNHDA and CDR2 SQIVND (reference sequence). CDR3 bases: TGTGCCAGTACCCCCCCCCAGGGCGGTCAGCCCCAGCATTTT. Its protein is CASTPPQGGQPQHF. The full variable domain, rest sourced from reference TRBV19 and TRBJ1-5, is DGGITQSPKYLFRKEGQNVTLSCEQNLNHDAMYWYRQDPGQGLRLIYYSQIVNDFQKGDIAEGYSVSREKKESFPLTVTSAQKNPTAFYLCASTPPQGGQPQHFGDGTRLSIL.

V is TRBV6-2 or TRBV6-3 and J is TRBJ2-1, with 13 bases matching TRBD2. V lost 0 bases and J lost 6; bases outside the gene matches: 17. Germline assignment: CDR1 MNHEY and CDR2 SVGEGT. The CDR3 has 21 amino acids. CDR3 residues: CASSYSYVPLAGGPGSNEQFF. CDR3 DNA sequence: TGTGCCAGCAGTTACTCGTATGTCCCACTAGCGGGGGGGCCTGGAAGCAATGAGCAGTTCTTC.

The V and J genes are TRBV28 and TRBJ1-4; 8 bases line up with TRBD1. The CDR3 has 17 residues. The junction had 16 bases not matched to a gene; V was cut back by 6 bases and J by 7 bases. Per germline, CDR1 MDHEN and CDR2 SYDVKM. The CDR3 nucleotides read TGTGCCAGCAGGCTCAGGGGGCACCCGGCACGAGGTGAAAAACTGTTTTTT. Translated: CASRLRGHPARGEKLFF. The variable domain in full, with the rest retrieved from reference TRBV28 and TRBJ1-4, is DVKVTQSSRYLVKRTGEKVFLECVQDMDHENMFWYRQDPGLGLRLIYFSYDVKMKEKGDIPEGYSVSREKKERFSLILESASTNQTSMYLCASRLRGHPARGEKLFFGSGTQLSVL.

The chain employs TRBV18 and TRBJ1-2; weak D call: TRBD1 (5 bases). Germline V gene sequence: CDR1 KGHSH, CDR2 LQKENI. V lost 3 bases and J lost 2, with 16 bases in between. The CDR3 spans 16 residues. The DNA for the CDR3 is TGTGCCAGCTCACCGCAAACTACAAGGGGAAACTATGGCTACACCTTC. This encodes CASSPQTTRGNYGYTF.

CDR3: CASSLGSGREETQYF. DNA of the CDR3: TGTGCCAGCAGCTTAGGTAGCGGAAGAGAAGAGACCCAGTACTTC. The chain couples TRBV7-3 to TRBJ2-5, with a weak D call TRBD2 (6 bases). The germline gives CDR1 SGHTA, CDR2 FQGTGA. The CDR3 runs to 15 residues. Trimming cost V 2 bases and J 3 bases, with 13 bases left between them. The full variable domain, its missing parts supplied by reference TRBV7-3 and TRBJ2-5, is GAGVSQTPSNKVTEKGKYVELRCDPISGHTALYWYRQSLGQGPEFLIYFQGTGAADDSGLPNDRFFAVRPEGSVSTLKIQRTERGDSAVYLCASSLGSGREETQYFGPGTRLLVL.

This clone was recorded many times. The V gene is TRBV14, the J gene TRBJ1-1; TRBD1 might be the D (6 bases). From germline, CDR1 is SGHDN and CDR2 FVKESK. V shed 0 bases and J shed 0 bases, with 14 bases lying between them. The CDR3 has 17 amino acids. The chain's CDR3 is CASSQDLWRDMNTEAFF. Written as DNA, the CDR3 is TGTGCCAGCAGCCAAGATCTTTGGCGGGACATGAACACTGAAGCTTTCTTT.

This clone was recorded only once. The chain employs TRBV3-1 (or the pseudogene TRBV3-2) and TRBJ2-3; a possible D gene is TRBD2 (6 bases). There are 16 residues in the CDR3. The V end was cut by 0 bases, the J end by 1 base, with 11 bases between. From germline, CDR1 is LGHDT and CDR2 YNNKEL (reference sequence). The CDR3 region is CASSQELGLRTDTQYF. The CDR3 coding sequence is TGTGCCAGCAGCCAAGAGCTTGGACTACGCACAGATACGCAGTATTTT.

This chain links TRBV7-8 with TRBJ2-7; maybe TRBD1 (6 bases). This CDR3 region has 15 residues. The V end was cut by 1 base, the J end by 2 bases, with 12 bases between. Germline CDR1 reads SGHVS; CDR2 reads FQNEAQ. CDR3 bases: TGTGCCAGCAGCTTAGGGGGGACACCGACCTACGAGCAGTACTTC. Its protein is CASSLGGTPTYEQYF. The full variable domain, its missing parts supplied by reference TRBV7-8 and TRBJ2-7, is GAGVSQSPRYKVAKRGQDVALRCDPISGHVSLFWYQQALGQGPEFLTYFQNEAQLDKSGLPSDRFFAERPEGSVSTLKIQRTQQEDSAVYLCASSLGGTPTYEQYFGPGTRLTVT.

The chain couples TRBV5-1 to TRBJ1-4, with TRBD1 matching 10 bases. CDR1 is SGHRS and CDR2 is YFSETQ in the germline V gene. CDR3 size: 13 residues. Losses at the gene ends were 4 bases for V and 7 bases for J; bases not matched to a gene: 1. Here the CDR3 DNA reads TGCGCCAGCAGCCGGGACAGGGGTGAAAAACTGTTTTTT. This codes for CASSRDRGEKLFF. The entire variable domain, with the rest obtained from reference TRBV5-1 and TRBJ1-4, is as follows: KAGVTQTPRYLIKTRGQQVTLSCSPISGHRSVSWYQQTPGQGLQFLFEYFSETQRNKGNFPGRFSGRQFSNSRSEMNVSTLELGDSALYLCASSRDRGEKLFFGSGTQLSVL.

The V gene is TRBV18, the J gene TRBJ1-1; D ambiguous. Germline CDR1 is KGHSH and CDR2 is LQKENI. The V end lost 3 bases, the J end lost 1 base, and 12 bases lay between the germline ends. The CDR3 contains 15 residues. The CDR3 region is CASSPRALRNTEAFF. The CDR3 DNA is TGTGCCAGCTCACCGCGGGCCTTGCGGAACACTGAAGCTTTCTTT.

J is TRBJ1-2 and V is TRBV15; D is unresolved. V was trimmed by 0 bases and J by 4 bases, leaving 9 bases between them. The CDR3 covers 14 residues. The V gene's germline CDR1 is LNHNV and CDR2 YYDKDF (reference sequence). CDR3 protein: CATSRDKTGYGYTF. CDR3 sequence (DNA): TGTGCCACCAGCAGAGATAAGACGGGCTATGGCTACACCTTC. The variable domain in full, completed from reference TRBV15 and TRBJ1-2, reads DAMVIQNPRYQVTQFGKPVTLSCSQTLNHNVMYWYQQKSSQAPKLLFHYYDKDFNNEADTPDNFQSRRPNTSFCFLDIRSPGLGDTAMYLCATSRDKTGYGYTFGSGTRLTVV.

The chain is built from TRBV7-9 and TRBJ2-3; 9 nucleotides agree with TRBD2. Germline CDR1 reads SEHNR; CDR2 reads FQNEAQ (reference sequence). This CDR3 is built from 14 residues. Trimming at V came to 3 bases and at J to 6 bases, leaving 4 bases not matched to a gene. This CDR3 is CASSLSSGRDTQYF. DNA of the CDR3: TGTGCCAGCAGCTTGTCCAGCGGGAGGGATACGCAGTATTTT. The complete variable domain, with remaining parts taken from reference TRBV7-9 and TRBJ2-3, reads DTGVSQNPRHKITKRGQNVTFRCDPISEHNRLYWYRQTLGQGPEFLTYFQNEAQLEKSRLLSDRFSAERPKGSFSTLEIQRTEQGDSAMYLCASSLSSGRDTQYFGPGTRLTVL.

The J gene is TRBJ2-7, the V gene TRBV6-5; D ambiguous. CDR1 MNHEY and CDR2 SVGAGI come from the germline V gene. V lost 4 bases, J lost 6 bases, and 13 bases lay in between. The CDR3 loop spans 13 amino acids. This chain's CDR3 is CASSSFGGGEQYF. The CDR3 DNA is TGTGCCAGCAGTTCATTCGGCGGTGGCGAGCAGTACTTC.

This sequence joins TRBV13 and TRBJ1-2; 10 nucleotides align to TRBD1. The CDR3 has 17 residues. Germline-derived CDR1 and CDR2 are PRHDT and FYEKMQ (reference sequence). J was trimmed by 1 base and V by 0 bases; bases with no gene match: 5. The CDR3 reads CASSLGRQGAFNYGYTF. In DNA, the CDR3 is TGTGCCAGCAGCTTAGGGAGACAGGGGGCCTTTAACTATGGCTACACCTTC.

The chain uses TRBV5-1 and TRBJ1-4, with TRBD1 matching 7 bases. Looked up from germline, CDR1 is SGHRS and CDR2 is YFSETQ. The CDR3 totals 17 residues. J gave up 8 bases and V 4 bases, and 17 bases lay outside the gene matches. CDR3 DNA: TGCGCCAGCAGCCCAGGATCAACAGGGGCAGGGGTCGAAAAACTGTTTTTT. This sequence encodes CASSPGSTGAGVEKLFF. Full variable domain (missing parts from reference TRBV5-1 and TRBJ1-4): KAGVTQTPRYLIKTRGQQVTLSCSPISGHRSVSWYQQTPGQGLQFLFEYFSETQRNKGNFPGRFSGRQFSNSRSEMNVSTLELGDSALYLCASSPGSTGAGVEKLFFGSGTQLSVL.

The sample holds one count of this clone. This chain joins TRBV2 and TRBJ2-5; D perhaps matches TRBD1 (8 bases). V lost 6 bases, J lost 9 bases, and 29 bases lay in between. The CDR3 consists of 17 residues. The germline V gene has CDR1 SNHLY and CDR2 FYNNEI. The CDR3 reads CASRKRQGTNPGGAQYF. The CDR3 DNA sequence: TGTGCCAGCAGAAAGAGACAGGGGACAAACCCGGGGGGAGCCCAGTACTTC.